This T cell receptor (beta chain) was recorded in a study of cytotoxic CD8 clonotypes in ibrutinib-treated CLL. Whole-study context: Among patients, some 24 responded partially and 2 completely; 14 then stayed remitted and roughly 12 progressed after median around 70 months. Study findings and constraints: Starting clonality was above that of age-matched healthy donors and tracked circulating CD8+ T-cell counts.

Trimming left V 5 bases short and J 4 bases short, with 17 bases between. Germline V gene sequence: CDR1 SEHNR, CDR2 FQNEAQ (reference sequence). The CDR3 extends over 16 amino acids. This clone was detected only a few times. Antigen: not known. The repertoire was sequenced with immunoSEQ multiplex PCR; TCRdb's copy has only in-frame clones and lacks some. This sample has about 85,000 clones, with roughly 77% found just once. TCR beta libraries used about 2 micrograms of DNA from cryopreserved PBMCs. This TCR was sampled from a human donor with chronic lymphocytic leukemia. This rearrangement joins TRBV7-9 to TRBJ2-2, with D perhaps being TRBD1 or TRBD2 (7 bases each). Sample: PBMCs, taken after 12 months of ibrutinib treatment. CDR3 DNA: TGTGCCAGCAGCCAGGGGGGGAGCCTTATCACCGGGGAGCTGTTTTTT. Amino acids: CASSQGGSLITGELFF.